One sample yielded the 8 T cell receptor beta chains listed below, sequenced in a study of cytomegalovirus exposure and HLA in healthy donors (dated by TCRdb to about 2017). The library was prepared using the immunoSEQ multiplex PCR assay. For the multiplex PCR, a mixture combining 60 forward primers for TCR Vbeta segments and 13 reverse primers for TCR Jbeta segments was used. TCRdb took over this immuneACCESS table, retaining in-frame rearrangements with V and J assigned. Such tables are incomplete; in checked studies, under half of the missing clones stem from an unresolved V gene, and the remainder is unexplained. Within this sample are 140,000 to 150,000 clones, with around 9.7% of them counted one time only. The ten biggest clones cover 1.8% of the sample. Sequenced sample: PBMCs. The receptor source for this set is a man aged 50-60 years in good health and CMV-seronegative.

This clone was detected a few times. V gene TRBV2 combines with J gene TRBJ2-6, with 7 positions matching TRBD1. This CDR3 spans 15 amino acids. Unmatched junction bases numbered 2, after V lost 6 bases and J lost 0 bases. Per the germline V gene, CDR1 is SNHLY and CDR2 is FYNNEI. The CDR3 DNA reads TGTGCCAGCAGGGGACAGCTCTCTGGGGCCAACGTCCTGACTTTC. This gives the protein CASRGQLSGANVLTF.

This clone was picked up a small number of times. V gene TRBV28 combines with J gene TRBJ2-6; D not certain. The CDR3 contains 14 residues. V dropped 6 bases and J dropped 0 bases, with 6 bases sitting between them. The V gene's germline CDR1 is MDHEN and CDR2 SYDVKM. This chain's CDR3 is CASRSRSGANVLTF. CDR3 sequence (DNA): TGTGCCAGCAGGTCCCGCTCTGGGGCCAACGTCCTGACTTTC.

This clone was detected a few times. The J gene is TRBJ2-5, the V gene TRBV19; D might be TRBD2 (7 bases). The CDR3 is 15 amino acids. The germline V gene has CDR1 LNHDA and CDR2 SQIVND (reference sequence). V lost 2 bases and J 1 base, leaving 11 bases between the germline ends. DNA for the CDR3: TGTGCCAGTAGTATATGGGGGGGCCTCCAAGAGACCCAGTACTTC. Translation gives CASSIWGGLQETQYF. The full variable domain, completed using reference TRBV19 and TRBJ2-5, is DGGITQSPKYLFRKEGQNVTLSCEQNLNHDAMYWYRQDPGQGLRLIYYSQIVNDFQKGDIAEGYSVSREKKESFPLTVTSAQKNPTAFYLCASSIWGGLQETQYFGPGTRLLVL.

V gene TRBV6-1 combines with J gene TRBJ2-7, with 7 nucleotides matching TRBD2. Unmatched junction bases numbered 4, after V lost 11 bases and J lost 0 bases. The CDR3 covers 12 residues. Germline assignment: CDR1 MNHNS and CDR2 SASEGT. The CDR3: CAAGEVSYEQYF. CDR3 in DNA: TGTGCCGCGGGGGAGGTCTCCTACGAGCAGTACTTC.

The rearrangement uses TRBV15 and TRBJ2-1; TRBD2 matches at 7 bases. Losses at the gene ends were 0 bases for V and 7 bases for J; bases not matched to a gene: 6. CDR3 size: 15 residues. CDR1 and CDR2 from the germline V gene are LNHNV and YYDKDF (reference sequence). CDR3 DNA: TGTGCCACCAGCAGAGATTGGGGGGGATCTAATGAGCAGTTCTTC. It codes for CATSRDWGGSNEQFF.

The rearrangement links TRBV18 to TRBJ2-3, with a weak D call TRBD1 (6 bases). Deletions cut 3 bases from V and 0 bases from J, with 10 bases between. Germline lookup yields CDR1 KGHSH and CDR2 LQKENI. This CDR3 has 15 residues. The CDR3 loop is CASSPGQLSTDTQYF. DNA of the CDR3: TGTGCCAGCTCACCCGGACAGCTCAGCACAGATACGCAGTATTTT.

This clone came up a few times. The rearrangement joins TRBV5-6 to TRBJ1-2; no definite D call. Trimming left V 1 base short and J 0 bases short, with 10 bases between. Germline loops: CDR1 SGHDT, CDR2 YYEEEE. There are 15 residues in the CDR3. In nucleotides, the CDR3 is TGTGCCAGCAGCTTGCACGTTCGAGCTAACTATGGCTACACCTTC. This gives the protein CASSLHVRANYGYTF.

The genes are TRBV28 and TRBJ2-7, with D perhaps matching TRBD1 (6 bases). Germline V CDR1 and CDR2: MDHEN, SYDVKM. With 4 bases removed from V and 7 bases from J, the gap between germline ends came to 11 bases. There are 12 residues in the CDR3. In nucleotides, the CDR3 is TGTGCCAGCAGTTCTCCCAGGGGAGAGCAGTACTTC. This gives the protein CASSSPRGEQYF. The entire variable domain, with the rest obtained from reference TRBV28 and TRBJ2-7, is as follows: DVKVTQSSRYLVKRTGEKVFLECVQDMDHENMFWYRQDPGLGLRLIYFSYDVKMKEKGDIPEGYSVSREKKERFSLILESASTNQTSMYLCASSSPRGEQYFGPGTRLTVT.